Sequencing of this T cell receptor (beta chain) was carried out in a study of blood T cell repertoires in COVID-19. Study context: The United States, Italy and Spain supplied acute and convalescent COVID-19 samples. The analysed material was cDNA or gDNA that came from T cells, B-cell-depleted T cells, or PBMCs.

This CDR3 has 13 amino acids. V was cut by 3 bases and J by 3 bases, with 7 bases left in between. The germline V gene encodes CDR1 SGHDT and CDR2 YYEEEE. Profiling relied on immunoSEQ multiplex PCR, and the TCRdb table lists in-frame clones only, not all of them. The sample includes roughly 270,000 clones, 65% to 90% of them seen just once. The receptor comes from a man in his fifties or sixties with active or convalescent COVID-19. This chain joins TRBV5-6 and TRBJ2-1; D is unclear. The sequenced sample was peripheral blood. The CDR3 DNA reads TGTGCCAGCAGCTCTGTACACTACAATGAGCAGTTCTTC. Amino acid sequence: CASSSVHYNEQFF. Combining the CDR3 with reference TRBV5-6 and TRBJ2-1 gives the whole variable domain DAGVTQSPTHLIKTRGQQVTLRCSPKSGHDTVSWYQQALGQGPQFIFQYYEEEERQRGNFPDRFSGHQFPNYSSELNVNALLLGDSALYLCASSSVHYNEQFFGPGTRLTVL.